This T cell receptor beta chain was sequenced during a study of T cells in Graves' hyperthyroidism and ophthalmopathy. Overall study findings and caveats: A median around 5.9 months before onset, the model predicted ophthalmopathy.

It was RNA transcripts that yielded the amplified TCR beta CDR3 regions. In the first-round RT-PCR of the TCR CDR3, the HTBI primer set was used. TCRdb independently ran MiXCR on the multiplex PCR reads; one entry per CDR3 protein. The top ten hold approximately 7.5% of the sample, which has some 460,000 distinct CDR3 sequences, around 16% seen once. This clonotype was observed at least ten times. Its antigen is unknown. The source material was blood. The receptor was isolated from a woman aged 18-30 years with Graves' hyperthyroidism.

The CDR3 coding sequence is TGTGCCAGCAGTCCCCTCACAGGGTTTGAAATGAACACTGAAGCTTTCTTT. Translated, it gives CASSPLTGFEMNTEAFF. The rearrangement uses TRBV27 and TRBJ1-1; D is possibly TRBD1 (6 bases). CDR3 length: 17 residues. Looked up from germline, CDR1 is MNHEY and CDR2 is SMNVEV (reference sequence). V was shortened by 5 bases and J by 0 bases, with 19 bases between the two germline ends.